The 30 T cell receptor beta chains given below trace back to one sample, sequenced in a study of PD-1 blockade in classical Hodgkin lymphoma. Profiled with immunoSEQ multiplex PCR; TCRdb holds only in-frame clones, not every one. The sample yields approximately 38,000 clones, 70% to 80% seen once. The time point is: cycle 4 day 1 (C4D1), after 5 to 7 weeks of nivolumab. Exposure to brentuximab vedotin varied, and each patient had relapsed following autologous stem cell transplantation. The specimen was peripheral blood mononuclear cells (PBMCs), collected before the fourth cycle of nivolumab. These receptors were obtained from a human donor with classical Hodgkin lymphoma.

The rearrangement links TRBV15 to TRBJ2-5; D gene uncertain. Germline assignment: CDR1 LNHNV and CDR2 YYDKDF (reference sequence). This CDR3 is 12 amino acids long. Between the trimmed V and J ends, which lost 0 bases and 8 bases, there was a span of 7 bases. The DNA for the CDR3 is TGTGCCACCAGCAGAGATCGGCTAACCCAGTACTTC. It codes for CATSRDRLTQYF.

The rearrangement joins TRBV6-5 to TRBJ2-5, with TRBD2 matching 10 bases. Germline V gene sequence: CDR1 MNHEY, CDR2 SVGAGI. The CDR3 is made up of 14 amino acids. V was clipped by 7 bases and J by 7 bases; unmatched bases: 9. CDR3 DNA: TGTGCCAGCAAGCTAGCGGGGGCCGCAGGGACCCAGTACTTC. Translated, it gives CASKLAGAAGTQYF.

The V and J genes are TRBV5-4 and TRBJ2-7; D uncertain. Trimming pared 4 bases from V and 2 bases from J, leaving 13 bases between. The germline V gene has CDR1 SGHNT and CDR2 YYREEE (reference sequence). CDR3 length: 14 residues. CDR3 in amino acids: CASSIQTNPYEQYF. Here the CDR3 DNA reads TGTGCCAGCAGCATACAGACGAACCCCTACGAGCAGTACTTC.

This chain joins TRBV29-1 and TRBJ2-2; D may be TRBD1 (6 bases). CDR1 is SQVTM and CDR2 is ANQGSEA in the germline V gene. The CDR3 is made up of 14 amino acids. The V end was cut by 3 bases, the J end by 6 bases, with 14 bases between. The CDR3 nucleotides read TGCAGCGTTGATGGTGAAGGGGGACCCGGGGAGCTGTTTTTT. Translated, it gives CSVDGEGGPGELFF.

J is TRBJ2-7 and V is TRBV6-5; 9 bases match TRBD1. This CDR3 has 14 residues. Looked up from germline, CDR1 is MNHEY and CDR2 is SVGAGI. The trim removed 8 bases at V and 4 bases at J, leaving 9 bases unmatched. CDR3 region: CASATGTGWYEQYF. The CDR3 DNA follows: TGTGCCAGCGCCACCGGGACAGGGTGGTACGAGCAGTACTTC.

The chain couples TRBV30 to TRBJ1-5, with D possibly matching TRBD1 (5 bases). The V gene's germline CDR1 is GTSNPN and CDR2 SVGIG (reference sequence). The CDR3 consists of 13 residues. The V and J ends lost 5 bases and 2 bases respectively, with 10 bases between them. CDR3 protein: CAWDAGRNQPQHF. The CDR3 bases are TGTGCCTGGGATGCAGGGCGCAATCAGCCCCAGCATTTT.

This clone was detected a few times. V and J are TRBV5-1 and TRBJ1-3; D gene ambiguous. This CDR3 comprises 14 residues. Per germline, CDR1 SGHRS and CDR2 YFSETQ. Trimming took off 0 bases at V and 2 bases at J, with 6 bases between the two ends. The CDR3 loop reads CASSLAGAGNTIYF. Here the CDR3 DNA reads TGCGCCAGCAGCTTGGCGGGCGCTGGAAACACCATATATTTT.

The chain uses TRBV30 and TRBJ1-4, with D maybe TRBD1 (6 bases). The V and J ends lost 3 bases and 3 bases respectively, with 11 bases between them. The CDR3 extends over 14 amino acids. Germline values: CDR1 GTSNPN, CDR2 SVGIG (reference sequence). Here the CDR3 DNA reads TGTGCCTGGAGCGGGGACATGCCTAATGAAAAACTGTTTTTT. It is translated as CAWSGDMPNEKLFF.

The chain has TRBV15 and TRBJ2-5; 10 bases match TRBD1. Trimming at V came to 3 bases and at J to 5 bases, leaving 12 bases not matched to a gene. Per the germline V gene, CDR1 is LNHNV and CDR2 is YYDKDF (reference sequence). The CDR3 extends over 17 amino acids. The CDR3 DNA sequence: TGTGCCACCAGCAGCCCGGACAGGGGGAATGTAGCCGAGACCCAGTACTTC. Its protein product is CATSSPDRGNVAETQYF.

The genes are TRBV7-8 and TRBJ2-7; possibly TRBD2 for D (7 bases). The CDR3 runs to 18 residues. In germline, CDR1 is SGHVS, CDR2 FQNEAQ. V lost 5 bases and J 4 bases, leaving 27 bases between the germline ends. CDR3 DNA sequence: TGTGCCAGCAGCCAGCCAAGGACAAGGGGGGGGAATAGGTACGAGCAGTACTTC. Residues: CASSQPRTRGGNRYEQYF.

V and J are TRBV6-1 and TRBJ2-4, with D perhaps matching TRBD2 (7 bases). The CDR3 spans 16 residues. V lost 4 bases and J lost 6, with 19 bases in between. The germline gives CDR1 MNHNS, CDR2 SASEGT. In DNA form, the CDR3 reads TGTGCCAGCAGTGGTCCTGGCGGGGGCTCCAGAAACATTCAGTACTTC. Translated: CASSGPGGGSRNIQYF.

This clone has more than one count but fewer than ten. The CDR3 loop reads CASSQDSLLNYGYTF. The CDR3 DNA sequence: TGTGCCAGCAGTCAAGACAGTCTACTTAACTATGGCTACACCTTC. The chain is built from TRBV6-4 and TRBJ1-2, with a weak D call TRBD1 (5 bases). The ends were cut back, 5 bases at V and 1 base at J, with 14 bases in the middle. This CDR3 comprises 15 residues. Germline V gene sequence: CDR1 MRHNA, CDR2 SNTAGT.

The CDR3 sequence: CASSIAPGHRYTF. CDR3 bases: TGTGCCAGTAGTATCGCCCCGGGACATCGCTACACCTTC. The chain has TRBV19 and TRBJ1-2; weak D call: TRBD1 (6 bases). The germline gives CDR1 LNHDA, CDR2 SQIVND (reference sequence). This CDR3 region has 13 residues. V was pared by 3 bases and J by 9 bases, with 14 bases between.

The rearrangement uses TRBV7-9 and TRBJ2-7; 8 positions agree with TRBD1. V lost 4 bases and J lost 3; bases outside the gene matches: 8. The germline gives CDR1 SEHNR, CDR2 FQNEAQ (reference sequence). CDR3 length equals 15 residues. The CDR3 spells CASSSWGTGRYEQYF. In nucleotides, the CDR3 is TGTGCCAGCAGCTCCTGGGGGACAGGTCGCTACGAGCAGTACTTC.

CDR3 region: CASSFFGQGTNQPQHF. The CDR3 bases are TGTGCCAGCAGCTTCTTTGGACAGGGGACCAATCAGCCCCAGCATTTT. J is TRBJ1-5 and V is TRBV5-6, with TRBD1 matching 9 bases. CDR1 SGHDT and CDR2 YYEEEE come from the germline V gene. V was clipped by 2 bases and J by 3 bases; unmatched bases: 6. The CDR3 has 16 amino acids.

This chain links TRBV6-1 with TRBJ2-1, with TRBD1 as a possible D gene (6 bases). Trimming pared 3 bases from V and 7 bases from J, leaving 10 bases between. The CDR3 spans 13 residues. Germline CDR1 reads MNHNS; CDR2 reads SASEGT. The CDR3 reads CASSESRGNEQFF. In DNA form, the CDR3 reads TGTGCCAGCAGTGAGTCCAGGGGTAATGAGCAGTTCTTC.

By sample share, this clone is medium-sized. V usage is TRBV7-2 and J usage is TRBJ2-3; 14 nucleotides align to TRBD2. The CDR3 is made up of 18 amino acids. V lost 5 bases and J lost 2; bases outside the gene matches: 9. The germline V gene has CDR1 SGHTA and CDR2 FQGNSA. The CDR3 region has the DNA TGTGCCAGCAGCGGGAGGACTAGCGGGGGGCAACCCACAGATACGCAGTATTTT. Encoded protein: CASSGRTSGGQPTDTQYF.

The V and J genes are TRBV18 and TRBJ2-5; D is unresolved. With 0 bases removed from V and 5 bases from J, the gap between germline ends came to 7 bases. This CDR3 contains 13 residues. Germline-derived CDR1 and CDR2 are KGHSH and LQKENI. The CDR3, as DNA: TGTGCCAGCTCACCACCGAGTGGGGAGACCCAGTACTTC. Its protein is CASSPPSGETQYF. Looking up the rest from reference TRBV18 and TRBJ2-5 gives the full variable domain: NAGVMQNPRHLVRRRGQEARLRCSPMKGHSHVYWYRQLPEEGLKFMVYLQKENIIDESGMPKERFSAEFPKEGPSILRIQQVVRGDSAAYFCASSPPSGETQYFGPGTRLLVL.

CDR3 DNA: TGTGCCAGCTCACCAAAAAGTGGGGGTGGCAATCAGCCCCAGCATTTT. The encoded protein is CASSPKSGGGNQPQHF. The rearrangement joins TRBV18 to TRBJ1-5; the D gene is possibly TRBD1 (5 bases). Looked up from germline, CDR1 is KGHSH and CDR2 is LQKENI. This CDR3 comprises 16 residues. Deletions cut 2 bases from V and 2 bases from J, with 13 bases between.

V is TRBV6-5 and J is TRBJ1-5; unclear D gene. The CDR3 has 15 amino acids. V was clipped by 6 bases and J by 5 bases, with 17 bases between them. Germline V gene data show CDR1 as MNHEY and CDR2 as SVGAGI. The chain's CDR3 is CASRKTPLGHQPQHF. For the CDR3, the DNA is TGTGCCAGCAGAAAAACCCCTTTAGGGCATCAGCCCCAGCATTTT.

V is TRBV10-1 and J is TRBJ2-7; no reliable D call. The CDR3 contains 15 residues. In germline, CDR1 is WNHNN, CDR2 SYGVQD (reference sequence). V was clipped by 4 bases and J by 4 bases, with 17 bases between them. CDR3 amino acids: CASSAPEAPRYEQYF. The CDR3 DNA follows: TGCGCCAGCAGTGCCCCGGAAGCCCCAAGGTACGAGCAGTACTTC.

This clone was counted a few times. The chain couples TRBV30 to TRBJ1-1, with D possibly TRBD1 on 5 matching bases. There are 13 residues in the CDR3. V was trimmed by 3 bases and J by 0 bases, leaving 8 bases between them. Per germline, CDR1 GTSNPN and CDR2 SVGIG (reference sequence). Written as DNA, the CDR3 is TGTGCCTGGAGACCAGGGCTGAACACTGAAGCTTTCTTT. It encodes CAWRPGLNTEAFF. The whole variable domain, remainder taken from reference TRBV30 and TRBJ1-1, is SQTIHQWPATLVQPVGSPLSLECTVEGTSNPNLYWYRQAAGRGLQLLFYSVGIGQISSEVPQNLSASRPQDRQFILSSKKLLLSDSGFYLCAWRPGLNTEAFFGQGTRLTVV.

V gene TRBV6-5 combines with J gene TRBJ2-3; D is undetermined. The CDR3 is made up of 15 amino acids. CDR1 and CDR2 (germline): MNHEY, SVGAGI. Trimming took 6 bases from V and 4 from J, leaving 17 bases between them. CDR3 sequence: CASSNQWGSPDTQYF. The CDR3 DNA reads as TGTGCCAGCAGCAATCAGTGGGGATCCCCAGATACGCAGTATTTT.

The chain couples TRBV12-5 to TRBJ2-3, with unresolved D. V dropped 6 bases and J dropped 6 bases, with 7 bases sitting between them. Germline V gene sequence: CDR1 LGHNT, CDR2 FRNRAP. This CDR3 is 11 amino acids long. The CDR3 coding sequence is TGTGCTAGTGGCCATCGGGATACGCAGTATTTT. Protein product: CASGHRDTQYF.

The gene calls are TRBV21-1 and TRBJ1-1. TRBV21-1 is annotated as a pseudogene. The CDR3 runs to 13 residues. The chain's CDR3 is CASSTRGSTQAFF. The CDR3 coding sequence is TGTGCCAGCAGCACCCGGGGCAGTACTCAAGCTTTCTTT.

This sequence joins TRBV7-8 and TRBJ2-6; D might be TRBD1 (5 bases). V was trimmed by 4 bases and J by 4 bases, leaving 11 bases between them. Germline V gene data show CDR1 as SGHVS and CDR2 as FQNEAQ. CDR3 size: 15 residues. The CDR3 protein is CASSSRDSGANVLTF. The DNA for the CDR3 is TGTGCCAGCAGCTCCAGGGATTCGGGGGCCAACGTCCTGACTTTC.

V is TRBV6-6 and J is TRBJ1-2; D is unresolved. CDR3 size: 11 residues. Germline assignment: CDR1 MNHNY and CDR2 SVGAGI (reference sequence). V was clipped by 9 bases and J by 4 bases, with 9 bases between them. This CDR3 reads CASTGPYGYTF. The CDR3 DNA follows: TGTGCCAGTACCGGGCCCTATGGCTACACCTTC.

J is TRBJ2-2 and V is TRBV10-3, with D hard to call. V lost 6 bases, J lost 4 bases, and 9 bases lay in between. This CDR3 region has 13 residues. Germline lookup yields CDR1 ENHRY and CDR2 SYGVKD. The DNA of the CDR3 is TGTGCCATCAGGGACCACTCCACCGGGGAGCTGTTTTTT. This sequence encodes CAIRDHSTGELFF.

The chain combines TRBV29-1 with TRBJ1-2, with D unresolved. Germline lookup yields CDR1 SQVTM and CDR2 ANQGSEA. Between the trimmed V and J ends, which lost 0 bases and 7 bases, there was a span of 15 bases. The CDR3 runs to 14 residues. In DNA, the CDR3 is TGCAGCGTTGAAGATTGGAAGGGAGGAGGTGGCTACACCTTC. This sequence encodes CSVEDWKGGGGYTF.

The gene calls are TRBV4-3 and TRBJ2-4; 9 nucleotides match TRBD2. Per germline, CDR1 LGHNA and CDR2 YSLEER. This CDR3 is 19 amino acids long. V gave up 1 base and J gave up 1 base; unmatched junction bases: 11. DNA of the CDR3: TGCGCCAGCAGCCAAGTTAGAGCGGGGGGTGGGTCGGCCAAAAACATTCAGTACTTC. The encoded protein is CASSQVRAGGGSAKNIQYF.